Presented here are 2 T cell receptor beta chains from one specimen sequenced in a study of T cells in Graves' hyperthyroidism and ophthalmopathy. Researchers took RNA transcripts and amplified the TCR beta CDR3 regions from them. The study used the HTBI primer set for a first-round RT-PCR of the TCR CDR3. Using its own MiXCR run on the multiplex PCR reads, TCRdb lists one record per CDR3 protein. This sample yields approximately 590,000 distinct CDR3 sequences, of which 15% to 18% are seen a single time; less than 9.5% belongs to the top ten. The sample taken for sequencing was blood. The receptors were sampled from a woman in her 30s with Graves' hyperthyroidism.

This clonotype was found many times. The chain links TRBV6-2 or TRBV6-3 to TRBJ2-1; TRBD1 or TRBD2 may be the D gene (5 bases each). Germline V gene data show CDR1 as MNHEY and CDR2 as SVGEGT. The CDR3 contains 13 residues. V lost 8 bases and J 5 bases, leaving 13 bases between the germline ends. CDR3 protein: CASSRGVNNEQFF. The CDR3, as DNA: TGTGCCAGCTCAAGAGGGGTGAACAATGAGCAGTTCTTC.

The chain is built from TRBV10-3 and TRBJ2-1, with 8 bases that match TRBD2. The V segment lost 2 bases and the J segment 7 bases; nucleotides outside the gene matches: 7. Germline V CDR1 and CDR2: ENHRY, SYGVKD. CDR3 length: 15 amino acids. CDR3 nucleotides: TGTGCCATCAGTGAGAGACCAGCGGGGGAGAATGAGCAGTTCTTC. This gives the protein CAISERPAGENEQFF.